This TCR beta chain was identified in a study of PD-1 blockade in classical Hodgkin lymphoma. General study points: Differences between repertoires have undefined causes, possibly disease activity or prior therapy. At C4D1, TCR diversity had climbed significantly for CD4+ cells, though not for CD8+ cells. Lower baseline TCR diversity was reported for newly diagnosed patients than for healthy donors.

Each of the patients experienced relapse following autologous stem cell transplantation, and their brentuximab vedotin exposure differed. The protocol was immunoSEQ multiplex PCR, while the TCRdb copy is restricted to in-frame clones and leaves out a portion. The table records 45,000 to 65,000 clones, roughly 73% of them present only once. About this clone: No antigen is known for it.

CDR3 length: 15 residues. V dropped 2 bases and J dropped 6 bases, with 14 bases sitting between them. The germline CDR1 and CDR2 sequences are MNHEY and SVGAGI. Sample: peripheral blood mononuclear cells (PBMCs), taken before the second cycle of nivolumab. The clonotype originates from a human donor with classical Hodgkin lymphoma. The chain has TRBV6-5 and TRBJ2-1; D is perhaps TRBD1 or TRBD2 (7 bases each). CDR3 residues: CASSYRQGGFNEQFF. The CDR3 DNA follows: TGTGCCAGCAGTTACCGACAGGGAGGGTTCAATGAGCAGTTCTTC.